This T cell receptor (beta chain) comes out of a study of T and B cells in COVID-19 patients. Study outcomes and limitations: Active COVID-19 showed highly clonal TRB repertoires; recovery showed diversity and richness above healthy donors.

TRB was amplified from approximately 250-480 ng of blood genomic DNA. The junction had 5 bases not matched to a gene; V was cut back by 4 bases and J by 6 bases. The CDR3 extends over 14 amino acids. The V gene's germline CDR1 is SEHNR and CDR2 FQNEAQ (reference sequence). This clonotype was seen a single time. Its target is not known. Multiplex PCR with BIOMED2 TRB-A/B primer pools amplified TRB rearrangements. TCRdb reprocessed the multiplex PCR reads with MiXCR, giving one entry per CDR3 protein. The sample has approximately 26,000 distinct CDR3 sequences; around a third are singletons. The sequence was collected from a human donor who had recovered from COVID-19. This chain connects TRBV7-9 to TRBJ2-1, with 8 bases fitting TRBD1. Sequenced material: blood. CDR3 DNA sequence: TGTGCCAGCAGCTCGGACAGGGTGGCCAATGAGCAGTTCTTC. It is translated as CASSSDRVANEQFF. Full variable domain (missing parts from reference TRBV7-9 and TRBJ2-1): DTGVSQNPRHKITKRGQNVTFRCDPISEHNRLYWYRQTLGQGPEFLTYFQNEAQLEKSRLLSDRFSAERPKGSFSTLEIQRTEQGDSAMYLCASSSDRVANEQFFGPGTRLTVL.